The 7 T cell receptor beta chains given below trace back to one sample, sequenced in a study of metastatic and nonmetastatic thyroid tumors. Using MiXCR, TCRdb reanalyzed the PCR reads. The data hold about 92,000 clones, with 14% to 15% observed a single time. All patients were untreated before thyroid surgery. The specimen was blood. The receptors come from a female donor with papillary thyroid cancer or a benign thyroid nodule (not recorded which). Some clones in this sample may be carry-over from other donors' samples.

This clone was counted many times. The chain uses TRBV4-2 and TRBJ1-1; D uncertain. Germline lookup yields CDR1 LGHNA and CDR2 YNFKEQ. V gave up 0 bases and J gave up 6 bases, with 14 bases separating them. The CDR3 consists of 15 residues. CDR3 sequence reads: CASSQDSFHYAEAFF. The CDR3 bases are TGTGCCAGCAGCCAAGATTCGTTTCATTACGCTGAAGCTTTCTTT.

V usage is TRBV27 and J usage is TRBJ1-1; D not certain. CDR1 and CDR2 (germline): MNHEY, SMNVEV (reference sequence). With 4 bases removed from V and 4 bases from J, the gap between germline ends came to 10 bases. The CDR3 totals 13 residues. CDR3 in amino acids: CASSWQDGTEAFF. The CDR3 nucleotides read TGTGCCAGCAGTTGGCAGGACGGCACTGAAGCTTTCTTT.

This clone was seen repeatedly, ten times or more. The CDR3 nucleotides are TGTGCCAGCAGTTATTCGGGACTAGCGGGGGGAAGAGATACGCAGTATTTT. Protein: CASSYSGLAGGRDTQYF. The genes are TRBV11-2 and TRBJ2-3, with 15 bases fitting TRBD2. CDR1 SGHAT and CDR2 FQNNGV come from the germline V gene. The J segment lost 5 bases and the V segment lost 6 bases, leaving 9 bases of the junction unmatched. The CDR3 has 17 residues.

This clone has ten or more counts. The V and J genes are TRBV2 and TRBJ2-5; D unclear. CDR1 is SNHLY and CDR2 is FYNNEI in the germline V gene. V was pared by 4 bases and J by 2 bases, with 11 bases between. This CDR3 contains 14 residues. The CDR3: CASSAQSVQETQYF. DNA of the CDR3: TGTGCCAGCAGTGCCCAAAGTGTTCAAGAGACCCAGTACTTC.

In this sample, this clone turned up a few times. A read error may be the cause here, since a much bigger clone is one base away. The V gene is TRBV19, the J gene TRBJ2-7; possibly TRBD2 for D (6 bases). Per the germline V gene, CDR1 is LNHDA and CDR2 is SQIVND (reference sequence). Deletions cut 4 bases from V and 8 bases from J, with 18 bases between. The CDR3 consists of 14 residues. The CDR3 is CASSRGRGREKQYF. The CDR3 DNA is TGTGCCAGTAGTAGGGGACGGGGTCGGGAGAAGCAGTACTTC.

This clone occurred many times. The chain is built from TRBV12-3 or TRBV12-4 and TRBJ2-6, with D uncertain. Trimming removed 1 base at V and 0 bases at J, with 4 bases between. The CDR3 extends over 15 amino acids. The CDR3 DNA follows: TGTGCCAGCAGTTTAGACCTCTCTGGGGCCAACGTCCTGACTTTC. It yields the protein CASSLDLSGANVLTF.

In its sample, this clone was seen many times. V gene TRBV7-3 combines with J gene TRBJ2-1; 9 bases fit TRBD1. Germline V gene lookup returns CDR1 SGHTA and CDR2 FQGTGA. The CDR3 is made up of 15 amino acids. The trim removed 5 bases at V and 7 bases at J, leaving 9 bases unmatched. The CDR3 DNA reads TGTGCCAGCAGCCCATTGGACAGGGGACGGAATGAGCAGTTCTTC. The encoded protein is CASSPLDRGRNEQFF.